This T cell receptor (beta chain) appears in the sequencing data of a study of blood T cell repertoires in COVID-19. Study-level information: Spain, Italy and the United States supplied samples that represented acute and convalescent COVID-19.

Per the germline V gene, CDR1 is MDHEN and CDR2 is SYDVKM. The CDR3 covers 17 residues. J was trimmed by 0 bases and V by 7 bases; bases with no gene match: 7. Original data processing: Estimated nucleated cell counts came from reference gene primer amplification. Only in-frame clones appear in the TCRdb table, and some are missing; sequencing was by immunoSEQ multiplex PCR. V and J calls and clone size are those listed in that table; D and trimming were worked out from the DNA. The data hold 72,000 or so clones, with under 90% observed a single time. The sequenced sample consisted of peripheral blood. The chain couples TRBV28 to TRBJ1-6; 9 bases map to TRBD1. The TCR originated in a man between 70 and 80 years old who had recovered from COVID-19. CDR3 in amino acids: CASIAGTGSSYNSPLHF. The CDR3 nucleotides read TGTGCCAGCATTGCCGGGACAGGGAGCTCCTATAATTCACCCCTCCACTTT.